This T cell receptor (beta chain) was captured by sequencing in a study of blood T cells in healthy people across ages (dated by TCRdb to the mid-2010s). The study in broad terms: In model experiments, roughly one uniquely barcoded TCR beta cDNA molecule per two T cells was captured by template switching. Using the same blood draw, the study looked at two additional independent replicas of 1 million unique cDNA reads for two donors, one aged 18 to 30 and the other aged 80 or older. Age-related changes in TCR beta repertoire diversity were measured in the study by deep sequencing normalized with unique cDNA molecular identifiers. The donors were divided into four age groups: young (average around 17 years), middle-aged (approximately 39), aged (about 56) and long-lived (roughly 82). To avoid experimental bias, donors of different ages were distributed randomly across sequencing lanes.

Library preparation used 5' RACE. The instrument was an Illumina HiSeq 2500. A second PCR of roughly 6 to 11 cycles was performed with a sample-barcoded 5' primer and a J-beta primer mix. A template-switch 5' adaptor carrying 12 random nucleotides introduced a unique molecular identifier onto each TCR beta cDNA molecule. Each sample yielded at least 2.5 million CDR3-containing paired-end reads. First-strand cDNA synthesis was performed from all RNA using the Mint cDNA synthesis kit, with priming by a TRBC-specific oligonucleotide. Following uracil-DNA glycosylase treatment, a first 18-cycle PCR with universal primers M1SS and BC2_uni_R was performed on all cDNA. The study's own analysis went as follows. Each sample was normalized by randomly selecting 1 million high-quality reads, each carrying a distinct molecular identifier. Instead of being binned into consensus sequences, reads with shared molecular identifiers were discarded. MiTCR, set to a Q25 quality threshold and the strictest error-elimination algorithm, was used for CDR3 identification, clonotype clustering and error correction. A nonparametric unseen species model using Euler transformation provided a lower-bound estimate of total TCR beta diversity. The public sequencing data were trimmed at Q25 with fastp and processed into clonotypes with MiXCR by TCRdb, which kept only in-frame beta chains. Rows matching on CDR3 protein sequence are summarized as one entry with the most common DNA and genes. V and J calls and clone size were set by TCRdb, not the authors. The sample contains fewer than 800,000 distinct CDR3 sequences, around 48% of them found a single time. The ten largest clonotypes hold approximately 32% of the sample.

This clonotype was detected a few times. Its specific antigen is unknown. The sample holds no much larger clone one base away, and base qualities are not on file. What the work shows at the level of the full study, not this receptor alone: Compared with the aged group, the long-lived group had more naive CD4+ T cells, fewer expanded clones and increased TCR diversity, a pattern suggesting age selection. Bulk unsorted PBMC profiling prevented conclusive comparison of naive and antigen-experienced compartments. Observed TCR beta diversity per million T cells fell roughly linearly with age, and a significant reduction was already apparent by age around 40. Because donor CMV infection status was unknown, age-related changes in expanded clonotypes were potentially confounded. Estimates of total diversity from one million sequenced T cells were regarded as lower bounds and underestimates. The percentage of naive T cells measured by flow cytometry correlated strongly with observed TCR beta diversity.

The roughly 39 donors, aged about 6 to 95 years, were systemically healthy Caucasian individuals from Russia. About 9.1 milliliters of peripheral blood were collected from each donor into EDTA-treated Vacutainer tubes. Ficoll-Paque density-gradient centrifugation was used to isolate PBMCs, with at least 7 million per sample. Total RNA was extracted from PBMCs with Trizol reagent, with at least 6 micrograms obtained per sample. Naive CD45RAhigh/CD27high T cell percentages were measured by flow cytometry on a PBMC aliquot from every donor. This clonotype was obtained from a woman between 55 and 75 years old in good health. Sequenced input: blood.

This receptor has the CDR3 CSVGSGSETQYF. The sequenced DNA is TGCAGCGTTGGTAGCGGGAGTGAGACCCAGTACTTC. The rearranged segments are TRBV29-1 and TRBJ2-5, with 9 bases in between that match TRBD2. V trim: 4 bases; J trim: 5 bases; unmatched bases: 2. The CDR3 goes from the cysteine to the phenylalanine over 12 residues. The sequence is cut down to CDR3 DNA, 36 bases in frame from base 1. Taken from the germline V gene, the CDR1 and CDR2 loops are SQVTM and ANQGSEA.